This T cell receptor beta chain is drawn from a study of T cell responses to AZD1222 COVID-19 vaccine. Regarding the study as a whole: Receipt of two AZD1222 doses was followed by a rise in Spike-specific TCR breadth and depth. In the spike-specific TCR repertoire, nearly half reportedly target unmutated variant regions. In a largely white British group with more females than males, clonal diversity was possibly underestimated.

Points on this clone: Its antigen remains unknown.

Trimming pared 1 base from V and 4 bases from J, leaving 2 bases between. The CDR3 is made up of 11 amino acids. CDR1 is LGHDT, CDR2 YNNKEL, per germline (reference sequence). Measured with immunoSEQ multiplex PCR; TCRdb has only the in-frame clones, and not every one. The table lists 150,000 to 200,000 clones, roughly 91% of them singletons. V and J are TRBV3-1 (or the pseudogene TRBV3-2) and TRBJ2-7; D gene unclear. Sequences were derived from peripheral blood, sampled on day 0 of AZD1222 vaccination. The source is an adult in good health. The CDR3 here is CASSQGYEQYF. The CDR3 coding sequence is TGTGCCAGCAGCCAAGGGTACGAGCAGTACTTC.